The 5 T cell receptor beta chains listed next were all sequenced from one sample in a study of cytomegalovirus exposure and HLA in healthy donors listed by TCRdb under 2017. To prepare the library, the immunoSEQ multiplex PCR assay was applied. For the multiplex PCR, a mixture combining 60 forward primers for TCR Vbeta segments and 13 reverse primers for TCR Jbeta segments was used. TCRdb took over this immuneACCESS table, retaining in-frame rearrangements with V and J assigned. Such tables are incomplete; in checked studies, under half of the missing clones stem from an unresolved V gene, and the remainder is unexplained. For this sample the table gives 160,000 or so clones, of which roughly 65% were detected only once. The top ten clonotypes cover 4.7% of the sample. The sequenced sample consisted of PBMCs. These receptors were obtained from a man younger than 35 in good health and CMV-seropositive.

The J gene is TRBJ2-7, the V gene TRBV5-5, with 12 bases lining up with TRBD2. The V segment lost 2 bases and the J segment 1 base; nucleotides outside the gene matches: 13. The CDR3 has 19 amino acids. Germline V gene sequence: CDR1 SGHKS, CDR2 YYEKEE (reference sequence). In DNA form, the CDR3 reads TGTGCCAGCAGCTTTGGTTCACCTAGCGGGAGGGCCCTGTCCTACGAGCAGTACGTC. Protein product: CASSFGSPSGRALSYEQYV.

The chain combines TRBV27 with TRBJ1-2, with D tentatively TRBD1 (5 bases). CDR3 length: 15 amino acids. Trimming cost V 0 bases and J 4 bases, with 12 bases left between them. The germline CDR1 and CDR2 sequences are MNHEY and SMNVEV (reference sequence). The CDR3 DNA sequence: TGTGCCAGCAGTTTATCCCCCAGGGAGGGCTATGGCTACACCTTC. It codes for CASSLSPREGYGYTF.

The chain is built from TRBV6-6 and TRBJ1-6, with a tentative D call TRBD1 (5 bases). There are 16 residues in the CDR3. Germline V CDR1 and CDR2: MNHNY, SVGAGI (reference sequence). V was cut by 0 bases and J by 9 bases, with 15 bases left in between. Here the CDR3 reads CASSYSNRRGASPLHF. CDR3 coding DNA: TGTGCCAGCAGTTACTCTAATAGGAGGGGAGCTTCACCCCTCCACTTT.

This clone was recorded a few times. J is TRBJ1-5 and V is TRBV28; TRBD1 agrees at 10 bases. This CDR3 spans 20 amino acids. The V gene end was trimmed by 3 bases and the J gene end by 2 bases; junction bases not matched to a gene: 16. From germline, CDR1 is MDHEN and CDR2 SYDVKM. The CDR3 nucleotides are TGTGCCAGCAGTTTCCTGTCTGGGACAGGGGATTTCGTGGGCAATCAGCCCCAGCATTTT. It codes for CASSFLSGTGDFVGNQPQHF.

This clone turned up a few times. This sequence joins TRBV2 and TRBJ1-2, with D hard to call. The V end was cut by 8 bases, the J end by 4 bases, with 11 bases between. Germline values: CDR1 SNHLY, CDR2 FYNNEI. This CDR3 is 12 amino acids long. The CDR3 nucleotides are TGTGCCAGCGCACGGGGTTCCTATGGCTACACCTTC. This codes for CASARGSYGYTF.